This T cell receptor beta chain came from a study of control samples from healthy donors and cancer patients. Repertoires were generated with immunoSEQ multiplex PCR, while TCRdb's copy carries only in-frame clones and drops some. The sample yields 95,000 to 130,000 clones, 75% to 90% seen once. Trimming left V 1 base short and J 0 bases short, with 8 bases between. Germline V CDR1 and CDR2: SGHDT, YYEEEE. This CDR3 comprises 14 residues. Material: PBMCs. The chain combines TRBV5-6 with TRBJ2-7, with D perhaps given as TRBD1 or TRBD2 (5 bases each). The receptor was isolated from a woman in her fifties or sixties with colorectal cancer. CDR3 loop: CASSLLGGSYEQYF. CDR3 nucleotide sequence: TGTGCCAGCAGCTTGCTTGGGGGCTCCTACGAGCAGTACTTC.